These 18 T cell receptor beta chains share one sample of origin, sequenced in a study of identical twins. TCRdb recomputed calls from the 5' RACE reads with MiXCR, one row per CDR3 protein. The sample contains 200,000 or so distinct CDR3 sequences, 6% to 9% of which appear only once. Separately, the same data were catalogued under a study of yellow fever vaccine responses in identical twins.

Sequenced material: memory (CD45RO+) T cells sorted from blood. The origin of the receptors is a woman in her late teens or twenties in good health.

This clonotype was found many times. The V gene is TRBV12-3 or TRBV12-4, the J gene TRBJ2-7; D call uncertain. V lost 5 bases and J lost 3, with 14 bases in between. CDR3 length equals 14 residues. The CDR3 DNA reads TGTGCCAGCAGTCCCCGGGCCTTCCACTACGAGCAGTACTTC. Translation gives CASSPRAFHYEQYF.

This chain links TRBV7-2 with TRBJ2-3; the match to TRBD2 covers 10 bases. The ends lost 7 bases at V and 5 bases at J; junction bases unmatched: 9. Germline loops: CDR1 SGHTA, CDR2 FQGNSA. The CDR3 sequence is 15 residues long. The CDR3, as DNA: TGTGCCAGCAACAAAGCGGGGGGGCCGATAGATACGCAGTATTTT. This encodes CASNKAGGPIDTQYF.

CDR3 protein: CASSDPGREQYF. CDR3 sequence (DNA): TGTGCCAGCAGTGACCCGGGACGCGAGCAGTACTTC. This chain connects TRBV25-1 to TRBJ2-7, with D perhaps assigned TRBD1 or TRBD2 (5 bases each). With 3 bases removed from V and 6 bases from J, the gap between germline ends came to 9 bases. Germline V gene lookup returns CDR1 MGHDK and CDR2 SYGVNS. This CDR3 is 12 amino acids long.

This clonotype is medium-sized. The V and J genes are TRBV12-3 or TRBV12-4 and TRBJ1-1; no clear D. The CDR3 has 11 amino acids. Trimming took 5 bases from V and 11 from J, leaving 12 bases between them. The CDR3 coding sequence is TGTGCCAGCAGTCCCCGGACGGAGGCTTTCTTT. Protein sequence: CASSPRTEAFF.

This clonotype came up many times. The V call is TRBV5-6, the J call TRBJ2-4; 8 bases line up with TRBD1. V was pared by 4 bases and J by 1 base, with 7 bases of the junction left unmatched. The germline V gene encodes CDR1 SGHDT and CDR2 YYEEEE. The CDR3 has 16 amino acids. The DNA of the CDR3 is TGTGCCAGCAGCCTGACAGGGGACGCGGCCAAAAACATTCAGTACTTC. Amino acids: CASSLTGDAAKNIQYF.

The gene calls are TRBV4-2 and TRBJ2-1; perhaps TRBD1 as D (6 bases). Germline V CDR1 and CDR2: LGHNA, YNFKEQ. The length of the CDR3 is 15 residues. V dropped 7 bases and J dropped 5 bases, with 18 bases sitting between them. CDR3 sequence (DNA): TGTGCCAGCAACCTGACCGGGACACGCAACAATGAGCAGTTCTTC. Amino acid sequence: CASNLTGTRNNEQFF.

In its sample, this clonotype was seen many times. The chain recombines TRBV7-9 with TRBJ2-1; the D is unclear. Trimming took off 5 bases at V and 9 bases at J, with 20 bases between the two ends. CDR3 length: 15 amino acids. Germline V gene data show CDR1 as SEHNR and CDR2 as FQNEAQ (reference sequence). DNA for the CDR3: TGTGCCAGCAGCCAACCGAAGGTGGGTTTTGGTGAGCAGTTCTTC. Translating gives CASSQPKVGFGEQFF. Complete variable domain (other parts from reference TRBV7-9 and TRBJ2-1): DTGVSQNPRHKITKRGQNVTFRCDPISEHNRLYWYRQTLGQGPEFLTYFQNEAQLEKSRLLSDRFSAERPKGSFSTLEIQRTEQGDSAMYLCASSQPKVGFGEQFFGPGTRLTVL.

The J gene is TRBJ2-3, the V gene TRBV5-1; D is ambiguous. This CDR3 spans 14 amino acids. V lost 4 bases, J lost 6 bases, and 15 bases lay in between. CDR1 SGHRS and CDR2 YFSETQ come from the germline V gene. CDR3 sequence: CASSLGSTGDTQYF. The CDR3 bases are TGCGCCAGCAGCCTCGGTTCAACGGGCGATACGCAGTATTTT. Combining the CDR3 with reference TRBV5-1 and TRBJ2-3 gives the whole variable domain KAGVTQTPRYLIKTRGQQVTLSCSPISGHRSVSWYQQTPGQGLQFLFEYFSETQRNKGNFPGRFSGRQFSNSRSEMNVSTLELGDSALYLCASSLGSTGDTQYFGPGTRLTVL.

In this sample, this clonotype turned up a few times. V usage is TRBV25-1 and J usage is TRBJ1-6; possible D gene TRBD1, 6 bases. In germline, CDR1 is MGHDK, CDR2 SYGVNS. The CDR3 has 15 amino acids. The V end was cut by 2 bases, the J end by 8 bases, with 13 bases between. The DNA of the CDR3 is TGTGCCAGCAGTGAACCGGGGGCCACACATTCACCCCTCCACTTT. Amino acids: CASSEPGATHSPLHF.

V gene TRBV7-2 combines with J gene TRBJ2-7; the D gene could be TRBD1 or TRBD2 (6 bases each). Looked up from germline, CDR1 is SGHTA and CDR2 is FQGNSA. The CDR3 loop spans 14 amino acids. V gave up 3 bases and J gave up 4 bases, with 13 bases separating them. CDR3 region: CASSLSGAGYEQYF. CDR3 sequence (DNA): TGTGCCAGCAGCTTGTCGGGGGCGGGATACGAGCAGTACTTC.

This CDR3 reads CASRPPGRLLNYGYTF. The CDR3 DNA reads TGTGCCAGCAGACCGCCGGGACGTCTTTTAAACTATGGCTACACCTTC. The chain recombines TRBV28 with TRBJ1-2; the D gene is possibly TRBD1 (5 bases). CDR3 length: 16 amino acids. Per the germline V gene, CDR1 is MDHEN and CDR2 is SYDVKM. Trimming took 6 bases from V and 2 from J, leaving 19 bases between them.

This clonotype occurred a few times. The CDR3 sequence is CASSESRGGGYTF. CDR3 bases: TGTGCCAGCAGTGAAAGCAGGGGGGGAGGCTACACCTTC. The rearrangement joins TRBV6-1 to TRBJ1-2, with TRBD1 matching over 7 bases. After removal of 2 bases from V and 8 bases from J, the junction contained 5 bases not matched to a gene. The CDR3 is 13 amino acids. The germline gives CDR1 MNHNS, CDR2 SASEGT.

A remark on this clonotype: Compared with germline, one end of the junction differs, possibly owing to a read error. V gene TRBV5-6 combines with J gene TRBJ2-7; D may be TRBD2 (5 bases). The CDR3 loop spans 12 amino acids. Germline V gives CDR1 SGHDT, CDR2 YYEEEE. Here the CDR3 DNA reads TGTTCCAGCAGCCCTCGGGGCTACGAGCAGTACTTC. This gives the protein CSSSPRGYEQYF.

Ten or more counts support this clonotype. The rearrangement joins TRBV20-1 to TRBJ2-5, with D tentatively TRBD1 (5 bases). This CDR3 has 13 amino acids. V lost 1 base, J lost 5 bases, and 11 bases lay in between. In germline, CDR1 is DFQATT, CDR2 SNEGSKA (reference sequence). The CDR3 nucleotides are TGCAGTGCTAGAGGGACATTGGGGGAGACCCAGTACTTC. This translates into CSARGTLGETQYF.

This clonotype was observed many times. V gene TRBV7-9 combines with J gene TRBJ2-5; possibly TRBD2 for D (6 bases). Trimming left V 4 bases short and J 8 bases short, with 17 bases between. Germline V lookup: CDR1 SEHNR, CDR2 FQNEAQ (reference sequence). The CDR3 totals 14 residues. The CDR3 DNA sequence: TGTGCCAGCAGCTCACTGGACTGGCGGGGCACCCAGTACTTC. Encoded protein: CASSSLDWRGTQYF.

In this sample, this clonotype turned up many times. This chain uses TRBV15 with TRBJ2-3; TRBD2 matches 8 bases. With V trimmed by 0 bases and J by 6 bases, 14 bases remained unmatched. Per the germline V gene, CDR1 is LNHNV and CDR2 is YYDKDF (reference sequence). The length of the CDR3 is 18 residues. In DNA, the CDR3 is TGTGCCACCAGCAGAGATAGTGGCGGGGGGCCTCTGACGGATACGCAGTATTTT. It translates to CATSRDSGGGPLTDTQYF.

This clonotype has a count of ten or more. The chain combines TRBV28 with TRBJ1-5; the D gene is possibly TRBD1 (5 bases). This CDR3 is built from 15 residues. The germline V and J ends were trimmed by 3 bases and 2 bases, with 11 bases remaining between them. CDR1 and CDR2 (germline): MDHEN, SYDVKM. The CDR3 reads CASSLTGLRNQPQHF. The CDR3 region has the DNA TGTGCCAGCAGTTTGACGGGGCTTCGCAATCAGCCCCAGCATTTT.

This clonotype was counted between two and nine times. The chain employs TRBV28 and TRBJ2-1, with 11 bases fitting TRBD1. CDR1 is MDHEN, CDR2 SYDVKM, per germline. The CDR3 has 15 residues. J gave up 6 bases and V 2 bases, and 3 bases lay outside the gene matches. CDR3 protein: CASSLIGTGGNEQFF. CDR3 sequence (DNA): TGTGCCAGCAGTTTAATCGGGACAGGGGGCAATGAGCAGTTCTTC.